This T cell receptor (beta chain) was sequenced during a study of blood T cell repertoires in COVID-19. The CDR3 loop spans 14 amino acids. V lost 3 bases, J lost 5 bases, and 5 bases stayed unmatched. Germline loops: CDR1 MDHEN, CDR2 SYDVKM. Generated by immunoSEQ multiplex PCR, the TCRdb table keeps only in-frame clones and is missing some. Here the sample spans about 250,000 clones, 80% to 90% being singletons. The TCR originated in a man aged 30 to 45 with acute or convalescent COVID-19. Source material: peripheral blood. The chain employs TRBV28 and TRBJ2-7; 9 bases map to TRBD1. CDR3 in amino acids: CASSFLGQGNEQYF. The CDR3 DNA reads as TGTGCCAGCAGTTTCTTGGGACAGGGCAACGAGCAGTACTTC.